This TCR beta chain was recorded in a study of glioma-infiltrating T cells after dendritic cell vaccination. Study in general: Patients received three intradermal dendritic cell vaccine injections at biweekly intervals. Whole-study findings and limits: Complete blood and tumor specimen sets were limited to few patients.

CDR1 and CDR2 from the germline V gene are SGHRS and YFSETQ. This CDR3 is built from 15 residues. V was pared by 2 bases and J by 0 bases, with 1 base of the junction left unmatched. Before vaccination, two weeks after the third vaccination, and at progression, PBMC were collected. Note on this clone: Its antigen is still unknown.

The PCR used 60 V beta and 13 J beta primers. Sequencing used immunoSEQ multiplex PCR; TCRdb keeps in-frame clones, though not all of them. The sample includes around 62,000 clones, around 83% of them seen just once. The sequenced sample was blood, obtained before dendritic cell vaccination. V usage is TRBV5-1 and J usage is TRBJ2-2; 7 nucleotides align to TRBD2. The receptor's source is a human donor with glioblastoma. CDR3 protein: CASSFGTTNTGELFF. In DNA form, the CDR3 reads TGCGCCAGCAGCTTCGGGACTACGAACACCGGGGAGCTGTTTTTT. The complete variable domain, with remaining parts taken from reference TRBV5-1 and TRBJ2-2, reads KAGVTQTPRYLIKTRGQQVTLSCSPISGHRSVSWYQQTPGQGLQFLFEYFSETQRNKGNFPGRFSGRQFSNSRSEMNVSTLELGDSALYLCASSFGTTNTGELFFGEGSRLTVL.